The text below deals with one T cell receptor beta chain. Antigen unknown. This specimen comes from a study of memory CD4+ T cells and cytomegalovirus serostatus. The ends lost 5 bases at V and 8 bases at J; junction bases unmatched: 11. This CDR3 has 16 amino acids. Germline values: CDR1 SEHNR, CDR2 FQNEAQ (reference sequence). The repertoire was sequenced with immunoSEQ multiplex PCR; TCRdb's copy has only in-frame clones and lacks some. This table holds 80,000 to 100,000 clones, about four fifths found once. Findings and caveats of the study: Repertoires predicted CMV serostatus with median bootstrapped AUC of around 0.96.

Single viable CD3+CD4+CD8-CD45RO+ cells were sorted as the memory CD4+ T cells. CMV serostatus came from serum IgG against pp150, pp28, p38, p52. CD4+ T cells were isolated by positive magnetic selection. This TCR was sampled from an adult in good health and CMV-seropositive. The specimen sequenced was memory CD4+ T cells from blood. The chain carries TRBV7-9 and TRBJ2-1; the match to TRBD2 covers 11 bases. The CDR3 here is CASSPRLAGPPHEQFF. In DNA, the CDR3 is TGTGCCAGCAGCCCCAGACTAGCGGGACCCCCCCATGAGCAGTTCTTC. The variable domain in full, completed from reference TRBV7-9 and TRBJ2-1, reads DTGVSQNPRHKITKRGQNVTFRCDPISEHNRLYWYRQTLGQGPEFLTYFQNEAQLEKSRLLSDRFSAERPKGSFSTLEIQRTEQGDSAMYLCASSPRLAGPPHEQFFGPGTRLTVL.